This section outlines one T cell receptor (beta chain) sequence together with its context. These data are taken from a study of cytomegalovirus exposure and HLA in healthy donors. This CDR3 contains 15 residues. Losses at the gene ends were 2 bases for V and 5 bases for J; bases not matched to a gene: 7. Germline assignment: CDR1 MNHEY and CDR2 SVGAGI. PCR primers comprised 60 Vbeta and 13 Jbeta primers. TCRdb's table, derived via immunoSEQ multiplex PCR, lists solely in-frame clones and lacks some. The data contain some 130,000 clones, roughly three quarters of them singletons. This TCR was recovered from a man aged 40-49 years in good health and CMV-seronegative. The chain recombines TRBV6-5 with TRBJ2-3, with 7 bases identical to TRBD2. The sequencing input was PBMCs. CDR3: CASSYERAGRDTQYF. The CDR3 bases are TGTGCCAGCAGTTACGAGCGAGCGGGAAGAGATACGCAGTATTTT.